These T cell receptor beta chains were read from a single sample in a study of beta chain features in type 1 diabetes. The data were produced by immunoSEQ multiplex PCR, yet TCRdb's version contains in-frame clones alone and is incomplete. Among roughly 180,000 clones listed, around an eighth were seen once. Sequencing used central memory CD4+ T cells from blood. Receptors originate from a woman aged 18-30 years in good health. Both conserved end residues are part of each CDR3. The D gene is left open where the match is weak. A clone size is listed for some rows: how often the clone was seen (once, few, many), or a class if it is expanded.

cdr3_aa | cdr3_nt | v_call | clone_size | j_call | d_call
CASSLATGSEQYF | TGCGCCAGCAGCTTGGCCACAGGCTCCGAGCAGTACTTC | TRBV5-1 | . | TRBJ2-7 | .
CASSGGRITDTQYF | TGTGCCAGCAGCGGAGGACGGATCACAGATACGCAGTATTTT | TRBV6-1 | . | TRBJ2-3 | .
CASSFTGMGEKLFF | TGTGCCAGCAGCTTTACAGGGATGGGGGAAAAACTGTTTTTT | TRBV5-4 | . | TRBJ1-4 | .
CSVAPPSSEQFF | TGCAGCGTTGCCCCCCCTAGCTCCGAGCAGTTCTTC | TRBV29-1 | many | TRBJ2-1 | .
CASSHLAGGGNEQFF | TGTGCCAGCAGTCATCTAGCGGGAGGAGGTAATGAGCAGTTCTTC | TRBV11-2 | few | TRBJ2-1 | TRBD2
CASRKTSGRAGPTDTQYF | TGTGCCAGCAGGAAGACTAGCGGGAGGGCCGGACCCACAGATACGCAGTATTTT | TRBV28 | . | TRBJ2-3 | TRBD2
CASRRTNPYEQYF | TGTGCCAGCAGACGGACTAACCCGTACGAGCAGTACTTC | TRBV28 | few | TRBJ2-7 | .
CASSLVSGAYNEQFF | TGTGCCAGCAGCTTAGTAAGCGGAGCCTACAATGAGCAGTTCTTC | TRBV11-3 | . | TRBJ2-1 | .
CSVAKTNSNQPQHF | TGCAGCGTTGCTAAGACTAACAGCAATCAGCCCCAGCATTTT | TRBV29-1 | few | TRBJ1-5 | .
CASSSRTGRTEAFF | TGTGCCAGCAGCTCGAGGACAGGGAGGACTGAAGCTTTCTTT | TRBV7-9 | many | TRBJ1-1 | TRBD1
CASSSDRSSGNTIYF | TGTGCCAGCAGCTCGGACAGAAGCTCTGGAAACACCATATATTTT | TRBV13 | . | TRBJ1-3 | .
CASSGRGINQPQHF | TGTGCCAGCAGCGGAAGAGGGATCAATCAGCCCCAGCATTTT | TRBV6-5 | . | TRBJ1-5 | .
CASSLGSAFIAGEGETQYF | TGTGCCAGCAGCTTAGGTTCGGCCTTTATAGCGGGAGAAGGGGAGACCCAGTACTTC | TRBV7-9 | few | TRBJ2-5 | TRBD2
CASSLVANTGELFF | TGCGCCAGCAGCTTGGTAGCGAACACCGGGGAGCTGTTTTTT | TRBV5-1 | few | TRBJ2-2 | .
CASSPRGAVAEAFF | TGTGCCAGCTCCCCTCGGGGGGCTGTGGCTGAAGCTTTCTTT | TRBV18 | once | TRBJ1-1 | .
CASSKATTRGGLANIQYF | TGCGCCAGCAGCAAGGCCACGACTAGGGGGGGGTTGGCAAACATTCAGTACTTC | TRBV5-1 | few | TRBJ2-4 | .
CASSEGVGQGLVPEAFF | TGTGCCAGCAGTGAAGGTGTAGGACAGGGTTTAGTGCCTGAAGCTTTCTTT | TRBV2 | few | TRBJ1-1 | TRBD1
CASYQGTDTQYF | TGCGCCAGCTATCAGGGAACAGATACGCAGTATTTT | TRBV5-1 | . | TRBJ2-3 | .
CASSVPGTGEDTQYF | TGCGCCAGCAGCGTCCCCGGGACTGGGGAAGATACGCAGTATTTT | TRBV5-1 | few | TRBJ2-3 | .
CASSLGQGASNQPQHF | TGTGCCAGCAGCTTAGGACAGGGGGCTAGCAATCAGCCCCAGCATTTT | TRBV7-9 | . | TRBJ1-5 | TRBD1
CASSVDRARGYTF | TGTGCCAGCAGTGTCGACAGGGCGCGGGGCTACACCTTC | TRBV9 | . | TRBJ1-2 | TRBD1
CASSPVSQGKETQYF | TGTGCCAGCTCACCAGTCTCCCAGGGGAAAGAGACCCAGTACTTC | TRBV18 | few | TRBJ2-5 | .
CASRRAGSPGELFF | TGTGCCAGCAGGAGGGCCGGTAGTCCCGGGGAGCTGTTTTTT | TRBV28 | . | TRBJ2-2 | .
CASSTWTGRIGNTIYF | TGTGCCAGCAGCACCTGGACAGGGCGAATTGGAAACACCATATATTTT | TRBV7-9 | few | TRBJ1-3 | TRBD1
CASSVFGLEGEQYF | TGTGCCAGCAGCGTTTTCGGCTTAGAGGGCGAGCAGTACTTC | TRBV9 | . | TRBJ2-7 | .
CASSPGLAGVAGELFF | TGTGCCAGCAGCCCGGGACTAGCGGGAGTGGCCGGGGAGCTGTTTTTT | TRBV11-3 | few | TRBJ2-2 | TRBD2
CASSVGLDPNTDTQYF | TGTGCCAGCAGCGTCGGACTAGATCCAAACACAGATACGCAGTATTTT | TRBV9 | . | TRBJ2-3 | TRBD2
CASSLDRGASYNEQFF | TGTGCCAGCAGCTTGGACAGGGGAGCCTCCTACAATGAGCAGTTCTTC | TRBV5-6 | . | TRBJ2-1 | TRBD1
CASSLAAGNGYTF | TGTGCCAGCAGTTTGGCGGCGGGGAACGGCTACACCTTC | TRBV28 | few | TRBJ1-2 | .
CASSFGRGGYTF | TGTGCCAGCAGCTTCGGCAGGGGTGGCTACACCTTC | TRBV25-1 | few | TRBJ1-2 | .
CASSLGARGSDTQYF | TGTGCCAGCAGCTTAGGTGCCCGAGGGTCAGATACGCAGTATTTT | TRBV7-9 | . | TRBJ2-3 | .
CASSFTTAGVNEQFF | TGTGCCAGCAGCTTCACGACTGCCGGAGTGAATGAGCAGTTCTTC | TRBV11-2 | few | TRBJ2-1 | .